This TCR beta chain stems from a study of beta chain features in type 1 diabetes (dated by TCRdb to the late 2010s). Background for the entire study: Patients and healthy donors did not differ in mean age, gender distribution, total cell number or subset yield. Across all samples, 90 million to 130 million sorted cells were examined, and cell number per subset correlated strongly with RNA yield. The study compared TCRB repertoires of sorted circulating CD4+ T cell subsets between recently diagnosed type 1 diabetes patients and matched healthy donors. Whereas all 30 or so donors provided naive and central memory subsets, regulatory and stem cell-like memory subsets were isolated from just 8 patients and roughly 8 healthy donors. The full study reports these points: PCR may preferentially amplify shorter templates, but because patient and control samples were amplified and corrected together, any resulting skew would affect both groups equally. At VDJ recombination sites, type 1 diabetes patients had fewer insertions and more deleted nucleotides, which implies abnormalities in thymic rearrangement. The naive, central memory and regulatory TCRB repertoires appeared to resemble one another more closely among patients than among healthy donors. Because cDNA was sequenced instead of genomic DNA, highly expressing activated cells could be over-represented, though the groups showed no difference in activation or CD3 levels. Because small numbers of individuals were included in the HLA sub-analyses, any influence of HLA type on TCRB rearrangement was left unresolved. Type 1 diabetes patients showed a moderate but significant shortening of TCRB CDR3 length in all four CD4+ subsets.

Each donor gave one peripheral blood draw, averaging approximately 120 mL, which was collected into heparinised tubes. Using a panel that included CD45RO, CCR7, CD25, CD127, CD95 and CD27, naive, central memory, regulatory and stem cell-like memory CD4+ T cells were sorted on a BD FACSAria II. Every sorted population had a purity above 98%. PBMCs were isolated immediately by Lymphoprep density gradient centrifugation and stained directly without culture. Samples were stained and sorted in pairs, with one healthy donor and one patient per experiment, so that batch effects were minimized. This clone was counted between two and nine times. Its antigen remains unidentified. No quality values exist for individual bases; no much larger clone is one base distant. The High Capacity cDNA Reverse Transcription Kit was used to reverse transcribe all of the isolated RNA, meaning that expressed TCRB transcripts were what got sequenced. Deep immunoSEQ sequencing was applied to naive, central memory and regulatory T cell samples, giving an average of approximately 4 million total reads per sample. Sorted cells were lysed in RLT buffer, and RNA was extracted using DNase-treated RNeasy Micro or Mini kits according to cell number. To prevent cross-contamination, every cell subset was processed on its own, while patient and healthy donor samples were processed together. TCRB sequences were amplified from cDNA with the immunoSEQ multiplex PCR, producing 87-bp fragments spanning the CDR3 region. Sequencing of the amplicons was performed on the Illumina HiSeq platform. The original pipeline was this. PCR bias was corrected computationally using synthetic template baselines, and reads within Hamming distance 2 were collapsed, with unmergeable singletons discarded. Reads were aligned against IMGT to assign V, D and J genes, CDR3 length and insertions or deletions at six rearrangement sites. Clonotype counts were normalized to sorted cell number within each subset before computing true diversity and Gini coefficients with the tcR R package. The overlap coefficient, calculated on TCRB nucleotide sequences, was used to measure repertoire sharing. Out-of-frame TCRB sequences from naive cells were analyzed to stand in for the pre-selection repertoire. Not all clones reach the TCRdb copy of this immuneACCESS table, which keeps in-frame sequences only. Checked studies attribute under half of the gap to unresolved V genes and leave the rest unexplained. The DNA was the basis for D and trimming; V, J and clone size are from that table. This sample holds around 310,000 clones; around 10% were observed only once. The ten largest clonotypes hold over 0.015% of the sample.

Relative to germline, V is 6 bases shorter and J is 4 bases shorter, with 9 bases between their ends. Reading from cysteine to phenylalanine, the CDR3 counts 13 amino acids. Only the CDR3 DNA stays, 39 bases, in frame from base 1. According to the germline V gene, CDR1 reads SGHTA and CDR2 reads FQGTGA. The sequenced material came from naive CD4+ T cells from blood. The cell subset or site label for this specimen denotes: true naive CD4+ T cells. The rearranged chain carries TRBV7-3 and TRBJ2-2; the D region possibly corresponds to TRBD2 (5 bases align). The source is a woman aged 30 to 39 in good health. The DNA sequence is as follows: TGTGCCAGCAGATCTGAGGGCACCGGGGAGCTGTTTTTT. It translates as CASRSEGTGELFF.